The 11 T cell receptor beta chains given below trace back to one sample, sequenced in a study of blood T cell repertoires in COVID-19. Here immunoSEQ multiplex PCR was the method, and the copy in TCRdb shows in-frame clones only, minus some. Of 300,000 to 400,000 clones in the sample, around 87% are singletons; the top ten hold about 6%. The sequenced sample was peripheral blood. These receptors all come from a woman aged 50 to 60 with COVID-19, enrolled during active disease.

This chain connects TRBV10-3 to TRBJ2-1; D is undetermined. V was trimmed by 0 bases and J by 4 bases, leaving 7 bases between them. The CDR3 length is 14 residues. CDR1 is ENHRY, CDR2 SYGVKD, per germline. CDR3 in amino acids: CAISESTRYNEQFF. DNA of the CDR3: TGTGCCATCAGTGAGTCGACTCGGTACAATGAGCAGTTCTTC.

This clone was observed a single time. The chain uses TRBV5-1 and TRBJ1-5; maybe TRBD1 (5 bases). CDR3 length equals 14 residues. CDR1 is SGHRS and CDR2 is YFSETQ in the germline V gene. V lost 0 bases, J lost 5 bases, and 9 bases lay in between. In nucleotides, the CDR3 is TGCGCCAGCAGCTTGGGGGGGAGGGATCAGCCCCAGCATTTT. Translation: CASSLGGRDQPQHF.

The chain links TRBV30 to TRBJ2-5, with TRBD2 matching 11 bases. With V trimmed by 3 bases and J by 7 bases, 4 bases remained unmatched. Germline lookup yields CDR1 GTSNPN and CDR2 SVGIG (reference sequence). The CDR3 loop spans 13 amino acids. The CDR3 nucleotides are TGTGCCTGGAGACTAGCGGGAGAGGGGACCCAGTACTTC. Its protein is CAWRLAGEGTQYF.

This clone appeared once. The chain recombines TRBV11-2 with TRBJ2-3; TRBD1 agrees at 8 bases. J gave up 0 bases and V 5 bases, and 1 base lay outside the gene matches. The CDR3 spans 14 residues. Germline assignment: CDR1 SGHAT and CDR2 FQNNGV. CDR3 DNA: TGTGCCAGCAGCCGGACAGGGAGCACAGATACGCAGTATTTT. Protein sequence: CASSRTGSTDTQYF.

This chain joins TRBV4-3 and TRBJ2-2; TRBD2 agrees at 12 bases. CDR3 length equals 20 residues. CDR1 LGHNA and CDR2 YSLEER come from the germline V gene. Unmatched junction bases numbered 10, after V lost 1 base and J lost 1 base. CDR3 sequence reads: CASSQVLGLAGMRNTGELFF. CDR3 sequence (DNA): TGCGCCAGCAGCCAAGTTTTGGGACTAGCGGGCATGAGGAACACCGGGGAGCTGTTTTTT.

The V and J genes are TRBV5-1 and TRBJ1-2; D ambiguous. Trimming took 2 bases from V and 8 from J, leaving 19 bases between them. Looked up from germline, CDR1 is SGHRS and CDR2 is YFSETQ. The CDR3 consists of 15 residues. The CDR3: CASSFTGPTEGGYTF. The CDR3 region has the DNA TGCGCCAGCAGCTTCACCGGGCCAACCGAGGGAGGCTACACCTTC.

The rearrangement links TRBV7-2 to TRBJ2-4; D not resolved. The CDR3 totals 14 residues. With 5 bases removed from V and 6 bases from J, the gap between germline ends came to 14 bases. The germline CDR1 and CDR2 sequences are SGHTA and FQGNSA. Here the CDR3 DNA reads TGTGCCAGCAGCCCAAACGACATAACAAACATTCAGTACTTC. It translates to CASSPNDITNIQYF.

V and J are TRBV19 and TRBJ1-4; D may be TRBD1 (6 bases). Trimming took 7 bases from V and 8 from J, leaving 11 bases between them. The CDR3 extends over 12 amino acids. Germline V lookup: CDR1 LNHDA, CDR2 SQIVND (reference sequence). CDR3 DNA sequence: TGTGCCAGTAAAAACAGGGACGAAAAACTGTTTTTT. This sequence encodes CASKNRDEKLFF. Full variable domain (missing parts from reference TRBV19 and TRBJ1-4): DGGITQSPKYLFRKEGQNVTLSCEQNLNHDAMYWYRQDPGQGLRLIYYSQIVNDFQKGDIAEGYSVSREKKESFPLTVTSAQKNPTAFYLCASKNRDEKLFFGSGTQLSVL.

This clone was seen only once. The gene calls are TRBV7-9 and TRBJ1-1, with D perhaps matching TRBD1 (6 bases). The V gene lost 5 bases and the J gene lost 5 bases, with 12 bases spanning the gap. From germline, CDR1 is SEHNR and CDR2 FQNEAQ (reference sequence). The CDR3 runs to 13 residues. The CDR3 spells CASSPVRGTEAFF. As DNA, the CDR3 is TGTGCCAGCAGCCCCGTGAGGGGGACTGAAGCTTTCTTT.

This clone has only a few counts. The chain is built from TRBV3-1 (or the pseudogene TRBV3-2) and TRBJ2-2; D might be TRBD2 (6 bases). The V gene lost 10 bases and the J gene lost 7 bases, with 10 bases spanning the gap. This CDR3 region has 11 residues. Per the germline V gene, CDR1 is LGHDT and CDR2 is YNNKEL (reference sequence). The CDR3 here is CATAGLGELFF. The CDR3 nucleotides read TGTGCCACCGCGGGACTCGGGGAGCTGTTTTTT.

The V gene is TRBV18, the J gene TRBJ2-7; TRBD2 matches at 8 bases. The CDR3 contains 14 residues. CDR1 KGHSH and CDR2 LQKENI come from the germline V gene. Trimming removed 0 bases from V and 3 bases from J; junction bases left unmatched: 1. CDR3: CASSPPLAGYEQYF. The CDR3 DNA sequence: TGTGCCAGCTCACCACCTCTAGCGGGCTACGAGCAGTACTTC. Supplemented by reference TRBV18 and TRBJ2-7, the full variable domain reads NAGVMQNPRHLVRRRGQEARLRCSPMKGHSHVYWYRQLPEEGLKFMVYLQKENIIDESGMPKERFSAEFPKEGPSILRIQQVVRGDSAAYFCASSPPLAGYEQYFGPGTRLTVT.